This is a list of T cell receptor beta chains from one sample in a study of T-cell reconstitution after alpha-beta-depleted transplantation in children. TCRdb used MiXCR to reprocess the PCR reads, holding one entry per CDR3 protein. The data hold about 500,000 distinct CDR3 sequences, with over 25% observed a single time. The material sequenced was PBMCs from the stem cell graft donor, taken from the stem cell graft. The receptors stem from a human donor who donated a stem cell graft to a child with aplastic anemia. CDR3s include the opening cysteine and the closing phenylalanine or tryptophan. A D gene is named only where the DNA matches it firmly. Clone size is stated in some rows and not others, as once, few, many or a class when expanded.

NA,18,NA,TRBV20-1,TRBJ1-4,TGCAGTGCTAGAGATGATGATTCTTGGGGGCAGGCTAATGAAAAACTGTTTTTT,CSARDDDSWGQANEKLFF
TRBD1,16,NA,TRBV30,TRBJ2-7,TGTGCCTGGAGTGTGATAACAGGGGGGCCATCCTACGAGCAGTACTTC,CAWSVITGGPSYEQYF
NA,15,few,TRBV5-1,TRBJ2-6,TGCGCCAGCAGCTTGGACGGACCCGGGGCCAACGTCCTGACTTTC,CASSLDGPGANVLTF
NA,14,NA,TRBV5-1,TRBJ1-2,TGCGCCAGCAGCTTGGAACCCAGGGCAGGTGGCTACACCTTC,CASSLEPRAGGYTF
TRBD2,18,once,TRBV11-1,TRBJ2-2,TGTGCCAGCAGCTTTGTCCTTAGCGGGGCCGCGAACACCGGGGAGCTGTTTTTT,CASSFVLSGAANTGELFF
NA,16,NA,TRBV6-5,TRBJ1-2,TGTGCCAGCAGTCATGAGGGACGAGGAGGTGACTATGGCTACACCTTC,CASSHEGRGGDYGYTF
TRBD2,16,few,TRBV12-3/TRBV12-4,TRBJ2-3,TGTGCCAGCAGTATTACCGTAGCGGGAGGTGGAGATACGCAGTATTTT,CASSITVAGGGDTQYF
NA,17,once,TRBV6-2/TRBV6-3,TRBJ1-4,TGTGCCAGCAGTTACTCATGGCGATCAGGTTCTCGTGAAAAACTGTTTTTT,CASSYSWRSGSREKLFF
NA,12,NA,TRBV29-1,TRBJ2-3,TGCAGCGTTGAAGAGGTAGTAGATACGCAGTATTTT,CSVEEVVDTQYF
NA,13,NA,TRBV15,TRBJ1-2,TGTGCCACCCGGGGCAGCTTTAACTATGGCTACACCTTC,CATRGSFNYGYTF
NA,16,NA,TRBV5-5,TRBJ2-3,TGTGCCAGCAGCTCAGCCTGGCGAAGTAGCACAGATACGCAGTATTTT,CASSSAWRSSTDTQYF
NA,16,NA,TRBV5-5,TRBJ1-6,TGTGCCAGCAGCTTGGAGGGAGAAAGATGGAGTTCACCCCTCCACTTT,CASSLEGERWSSPLHF
NA,19,few,TRBV11-1,TRBJ1-5,TGTGCCAGCAGCCAGGGGCTGACAGGCTGGGTGGAAGAAGATCAGCCCCAGCATTTT,CASSQGLTGWVEEDQPQHF
NA,16,few,TRBV29-1,TRBJ2-3,TGCAGTGTTGCCCCCCCCAACAGGATCAGCACAGATACGCAGTATTTT,CSVAPPNRISTDTQYF
NA,15,NA,TRBV5-5,TRBJ1-4,TGTGCCAGCAGCTTGGCCGGTAGAACTAATGAAAAACTGTTTTTT,CASSLAGRTNEKLFF
NA,16,NA,TRBV9,TRBJ2-7,TGTGCCAGCAGCGTAGTCCCCTACGCGAGCTCCTACGAGCAGTACTTC,CASSVVPYASSYEQYF
TRBD2,18,NA,TRBV24-1,TRBJ2-1,TGTGCCACCAGTGATTCGCTAGGGCTAGCGGGAGGCTGGAATGAGCAGTTCTTC,CATSDSLGLAGGWNEQFF
TRBD1,16,NA,TRBV29-1,TRBJ1-2,TGCAGCGTGGTGCCGGGACAGGGTCAAAGGGGTTCGGGCTACACCTTC,CSVVPGQGQRGSGYTF
NA,12,few,TRBV11-2,TRBJ2-7,TGTGCCAGCAGCCACCTTGGGTACGAGCAGTACTTC,CASSHLGYEQYF
NA,16,few,TRBV6-5,TRBJ2-5,TGTGCCAGCAGTTACTTCGGGGGAACAGGGAGGGAGACCCAGTACTTC,CASSYFGGTGRETQYF
NA,17,NA,TRBV24-1,TRBJ2-3,TGTGCCACCAGTGACTCGGGACGGGGGGCTAGCACAGATACGCAGTATTTT,CATSDSGRGASTDTQYF
TRBD2,16,few,TRBV7-2,TRBJ2-7,TGTGCCAGCAGCGCGCGGCTAGCGGGGTTACACCACGAGCAGTACTTC,CASSARLAGLHHEQYF
NA,13,NA,TRBV5-1,TRBJ1-1,TGCGCCAGCAGCTTGGCCCTGCAGTCTGAAGCTTTCTTT,CASSLALQSEAFF
NA,11,NA,TRBV28,TRBJ1-5,TGTGCCAGCAGCGGGACTACAGGGAAGCATTTT,CASSGTTGKHF
NA,12,few,TRBV29-1,TRBJ2-5,TGCAGCGTTGAAGTGTTCGAGGAGACCCAGTACTTC,CSVEVFEETQYF
NA,15,NA,TRBV18,TRBJ2-3,TGTGCCAGCTCACCAAGGGGCGATGGTCGGGATACGCAGTATTTT,CASSPRGDGRDTQYF
NA,12,NA,TRBV29-1,TRBJ2-1,TGCAGCGTTTTCCAGGGAGTCAATGAGCAGTTCTTC,CSVFQGVNEQFF
TRBD1,13,few,TRBV7-2,TRBJ2-7,TGTGCCAGCAGTTCGGACAGGGGCTACGAGCAGTACTTC,CASSSDRGYEQYF
NA,15,NA,TRBV7-9,TRBJ2-2,TGTGCCAGCAGCTTAACCGGGGCGATCACCGGGGAGCTGTTTTTT,CASSLTGAITGELFF
NA,13,many,TRBV12-3/TRBV12-4,TRBJ1-5,TGTGCCAGCAGCTTATCGGGGGATCAGCCCCAGCATTTT,CASSLSGDQPQHF
TRBD1,14,NA,TRBV5-1,TRBJ2-1,TGCGCCAGCAGCAAGGACAGGACCTACAATGAGCAGTTCTTC,CASSKDRTYNEQFF
TRBD1,18,NA,TRBV25-1,TRBJ2-6,TGTGCCAGCAGTGAATATCAGGGGGCGCATCCTGGGGCCAACGTCCTGACTTTC,CASSEYQGAHPGANVLTF
NA,15,few,TRBV20-1,TRBJ2-3,TGCAGTGCTAGAGGTGGGGCTAGCTACACAGATACGCAGTATTTT,CSARGGASYTDTQYF
TRBD1,16,NA,TRBV3-1,TRBJ1-2,TGTGCCAGCAGCCAAACGGTATCAGGGGGCTATTATGGCTACACCTTC,CASSQTVSGGYYGYTF
NA,12,few,TRBV29-1,TRBJ2-3,TGCAGCGTTGTGCACGGTACAGATACGCAGTATTTT,CSVVHGTDTQYF
NA,13,few,TRBV18,TRBJ2-5,TGTGCCAGCTCACCGGGGAGTAGTGAGACCCAGTACTTC,CASSPGSSETQYF
NA,14,NA,TRBV7-6,TRBJ1-2,TGTGCCAGCAGCCCGAGGACGGATTTCTATGGCTACCCCTTC,CASSPRTDFYGYPF
TRBD2,15,NA,TRBV27,TRBJ2-1,TGTGCCAGCAGTTTAGGGACTAGGTCCTACAATGAGCAGTTCTTC,CASSLGTRSYNEQFF
TRBD1,15,few,TRBV6-5,TRBJ2-5,TGTGCCAGCAGTTACGGGACAGGGGGCGAGGAGACCCAGTACTTC,CASSYGTGGEETQYF
NA,14,few,TRBV6-2/TRBV6-3,TRBJ1-1,TGTGCCAGCAGTTACCTGGCCAAGAACACTGAAGCTTTCTTT,CASSYLAKNTEAFF
NA,18,once,TRBV4-1,TRBJ2-1,TGCGCCAGCAGCCCAATCCTCCCCCGTACGGATCATGGCAATGAGCAGTTCTTC,CASSPILPRTDHGNEQFF
TRBD2,16,few,TRBV6-5,TRBJ2-7,TGTGCCAGCAGTTACTCTTGGACTAGCGGGAGTTACGAGCAGTACTTC,CASSYSWTSGSYEQYF
NA,15,few,TRBV5-1,TRBJ1-1,TGCGCCAGCAGCGGTACCGGGACAACGAACACTGAAGCTTTCTTT,CASSGTGTTNTEAFF
NA,14,few,TRBV18,TRBJ2-2,TGTGCCAGCTCACCACGGGACTACACCGGGGAGCTGTTTTTT,CASSPRDYTGELFF
NA,14,NA,TRBV5-5,TRBJ1-1,TGTGCCAGCAGCTTCGACAGAACTCACACTGAAGCTTTCTTT,CASSFDRTHTEAFF
TRBD2,16,few,TRBV5-1,TRBJ2-3,TGCGCCAGCAGCTTGCCCTCGGGGAGCGGGGTAGATACGCAGTATTTT,CASSLPSGSGVDTQYF